This TCR beta chain appears in the sequencing data of a study of cytotoxic CD8 clonotypes in ibrutinib-treated CLL (dated by TCRdb to about 2021). For the study in its entirety: The cohort included roughly 15 treatment-naive and 11 to 12 relapsed/refractory patients; roughly 17 were IGHV unmutated. Response samples were taken after a median of approximately 12 months on treatment, ranging from about 6 to 40 months. An average of approximately 260,000 productive templates and around 100,000 productive rearrangements was obtained per sample. Of the 90 or so participants in the trial, 25 to 30 had longitudinal samples available. Responses were partial in around 24 patients and complete in 2; after median about 63 months follow-up, some 15 stayed in remission and roughly twelve progressed. Cryopreserved peripheral blood mononuclear cells were collected before treatment, at response, and at either disease progression or sustained remission. All remission and progressive disease samples were collected while patients were still receiving ibrutinib. General study outcomes and caveats: An increase in clonality was observed at ibrutinib response, with clonality remaining stable during sustained remission and falling back toward baseline at progression. Public clonotypes were rare and either shrank or stayed stable during treatment, and the rise in clonality at ibrutinib response reflected expansion of private clonotypes. Sampling times were not matched between sustained-remission and progressing patients, and lymph node repertoires were not studied. Baseline clonality was found to be higher than that of age-matched healthy donors and was strongly correlated with circulating CD8+ T-cell counts.

For this clone: The antigen this receptor binds is unknown. No clone much larger than this one lies a single base away; base qualities are absent.

The time point label for this specimen denotes: about eleven months on ibrutinib. Around 2 micrograms of genomic DNA were extracted from cryopreserved PBMCs for TCR beta library preparation. Longitudinal blood samples from CLL patients on ibrutinib monotherapy underwent high-throughput TCR beta sequencing. The patients took part in an open-label, single-center phase 2 trial of ibrutinib monotherapy. On a MiSeq, deep resolution sequencing aimed for a depth between 1 in 1 million and 1 in 200,000 T cells, with each clonotype covered around 10x on average. The immunoSEQ hsTCRB Kit was used to generate the TCR beta libraries. On the authors' methods: The data were analyzed with ImmunoSEQ Analyzer and ImmunoSEQ Data Assistant, and V, D and J gene assignments followed IMGT definitions. Clonality, which ranges from 0 to 1, was calculated by subtracting the normalized Shannon entropy of productive rearrangement frequencies from one. Only overrepresented clonotypes making up at least 0.05% of the repertoire of each patient were included in the public clonotype analysis. Thirteen age-matched healthy donor repertoires from immuneACCESS were used as controls for clonality. As stored in TCRdb, this immuneACCESS dataset retains in-frame rearrangements with V and J assigned. A fraction of the clones does not appear; measured against another copy, unresolved V genes explain less than half of the discrepancy, and the remainder lacks a known reason. That table gives V, J and clone size, and the DNA gave D and trimming. The sample contains some 200,000 clones, 79% of them found a single time. Around 10% of the sample goes to the ten largest clones.

Cut back by 5 bases and 4 bases, the V and J ends lie 11 bases apart. The CDR3 goes from the cysteine to the phenylalanine over 13 residues. CDR3 DNA is the only sequence kept; it has 39 bases, read in frame from the first base. CDR1 and CDR2, looked up from the germline V gene, are MDHEN and SYDVKM. This chain joins TRBV28 to TRBJ1-2, with no confidently assigned D gene. The source of this sequence is a human donor with chronic lymphocytic leukemia. The specimen was PBMCs, collected after 12 months of ibrutinib treatment. The CDR3 protein: CASSVGAGYGYTF. The DNA is as follows: TGTGCCAGCAGTGTAGGAGCAGGCTATGGCTACACCTTC.